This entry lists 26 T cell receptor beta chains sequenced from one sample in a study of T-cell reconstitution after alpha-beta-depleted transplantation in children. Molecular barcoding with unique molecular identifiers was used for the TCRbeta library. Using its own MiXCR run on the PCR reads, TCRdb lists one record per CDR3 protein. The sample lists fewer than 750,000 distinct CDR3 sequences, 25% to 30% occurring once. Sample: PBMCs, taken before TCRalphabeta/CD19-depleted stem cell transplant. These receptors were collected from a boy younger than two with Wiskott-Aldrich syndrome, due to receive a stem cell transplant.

CDR3 residues: CASSLAGERISSGANVLTF. CDR3 DNA sequence: TGTGCCAGCAGCTTAGCGGGGGAACGTATTAGCTCTGGGGCCAACGTCCTGACTTTC. The chain combines TRBV7-6 with TRBJ2-6; tentatively, D is TRBD1 or TRBD2 (5 bases each). The germline V gene has CDR1 SGHVS and CDR2 FNYEAQ. The germline V and J ends were trimmed by 0 bases and 0 bases, with 15 bases remaining between them. The CDR3 is made up of 19 amino acids. The full variable domain, completed using reference TRBV7-6 and TRBJ2-6, is GAGVSQSPRYKVTKRGQDVALRCDPISGHVSLYWYRQALGQGPEFLTYFNYEAQQDKSGLPNDRFSAERPEGSISTLTIQRTEQRDSAMYRCASSLAGERISSGANVLTFGAGSRLTVL.

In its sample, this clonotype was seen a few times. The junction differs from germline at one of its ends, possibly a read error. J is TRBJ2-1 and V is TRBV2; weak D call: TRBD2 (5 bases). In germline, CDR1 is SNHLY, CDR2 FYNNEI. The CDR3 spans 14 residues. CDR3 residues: CASSEGSEANEQFF. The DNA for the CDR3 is TGTGCCAGCAGTGAGGGGAGCGAGGCGAATGAGCAGTTCTTT.

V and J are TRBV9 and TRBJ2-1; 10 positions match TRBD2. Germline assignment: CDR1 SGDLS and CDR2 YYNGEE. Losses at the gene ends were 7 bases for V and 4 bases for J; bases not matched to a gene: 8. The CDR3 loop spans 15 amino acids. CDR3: CASGTGTSVYNEQFF. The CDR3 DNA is TGTGCCAGCGGGACCGGGACTAGCGTTTACAATGAGCAGTTCTTC.

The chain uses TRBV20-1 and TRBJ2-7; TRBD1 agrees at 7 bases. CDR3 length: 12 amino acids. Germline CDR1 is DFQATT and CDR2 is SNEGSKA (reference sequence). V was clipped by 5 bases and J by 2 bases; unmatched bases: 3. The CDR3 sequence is CSAPGTAYEQYF. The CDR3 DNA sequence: TGCAGTGCTCCCGGGACAGCCTACGAGCAGTACTTC.

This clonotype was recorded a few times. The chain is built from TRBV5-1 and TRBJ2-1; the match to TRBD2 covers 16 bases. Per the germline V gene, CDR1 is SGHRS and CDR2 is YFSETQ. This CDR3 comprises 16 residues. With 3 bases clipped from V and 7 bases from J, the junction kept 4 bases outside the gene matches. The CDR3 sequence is CASSWGLAGGRNEQFF. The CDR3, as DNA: TGCGCCAGCAGCTGGGGACTAGCGGGAGGGAGGAATGAGCAGTTCTTC.

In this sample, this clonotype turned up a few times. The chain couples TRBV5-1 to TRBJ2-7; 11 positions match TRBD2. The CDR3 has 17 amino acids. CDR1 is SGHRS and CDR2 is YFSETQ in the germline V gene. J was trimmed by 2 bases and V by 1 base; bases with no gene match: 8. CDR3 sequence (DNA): TGCGCCAGCAGCTTGTGGGCTAGCGGGAGGATTACCTACGAGCAGTACTTC. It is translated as CASSLWASGRITYEQYF.

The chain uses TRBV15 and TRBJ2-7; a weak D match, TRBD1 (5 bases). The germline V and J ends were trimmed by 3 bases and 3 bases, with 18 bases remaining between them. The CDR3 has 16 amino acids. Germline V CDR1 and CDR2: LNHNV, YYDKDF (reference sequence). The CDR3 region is CATSSLATGFGYEQYF. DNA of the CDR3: TGTGCCACCAGCAGTCTCGCTACAGGATTTGGCTACGAGCAGTACTTC.

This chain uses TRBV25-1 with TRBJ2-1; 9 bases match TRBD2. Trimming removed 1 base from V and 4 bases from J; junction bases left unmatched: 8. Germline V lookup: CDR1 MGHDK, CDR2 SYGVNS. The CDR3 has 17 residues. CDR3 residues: CASSESWLAGAYNEQFF. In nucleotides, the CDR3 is TGTGCCAGCAGTGAATCTTGGTTAGCGGGAGCATACAATGAGCAGTTCTTC.

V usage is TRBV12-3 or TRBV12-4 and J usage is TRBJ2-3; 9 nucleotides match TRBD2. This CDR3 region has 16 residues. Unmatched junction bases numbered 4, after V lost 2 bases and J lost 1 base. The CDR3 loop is CASSLLAGGRTDTQYF. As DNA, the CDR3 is TGTGCCAGCAGTTTACTCGCGGGAGGGCGCACAGATACGCAGTATTTT.

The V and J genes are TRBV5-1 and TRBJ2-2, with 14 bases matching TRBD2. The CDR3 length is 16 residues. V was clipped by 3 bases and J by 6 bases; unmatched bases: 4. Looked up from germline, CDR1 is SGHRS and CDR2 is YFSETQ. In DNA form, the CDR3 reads TGCGCCAGCAGCTCCGGACTAGCGGGAGGTCCCGGGGAGCTGTTTTTT. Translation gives CASSSGLAGGPGELFF.

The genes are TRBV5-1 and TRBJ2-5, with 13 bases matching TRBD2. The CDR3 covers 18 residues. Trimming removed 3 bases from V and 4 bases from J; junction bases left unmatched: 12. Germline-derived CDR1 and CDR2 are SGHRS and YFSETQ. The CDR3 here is CASSSGLAGVIARETQYF. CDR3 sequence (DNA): TGCGCCAGCAGCTCAGGACTAGCGGGAGTAATCGCAAGAGAGACCCAGTACTTC.

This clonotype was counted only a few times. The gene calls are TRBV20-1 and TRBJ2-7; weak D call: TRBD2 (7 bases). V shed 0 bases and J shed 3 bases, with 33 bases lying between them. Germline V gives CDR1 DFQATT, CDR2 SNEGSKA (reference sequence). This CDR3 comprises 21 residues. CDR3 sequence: CSARDRGGVWRGRRGGYEQYF. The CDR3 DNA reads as TGCAGTGCTAGAGATCGCGGTGGGGTCTGGCGGGGGCGACGGGGAGGCTACGAGCAGTACTTC.

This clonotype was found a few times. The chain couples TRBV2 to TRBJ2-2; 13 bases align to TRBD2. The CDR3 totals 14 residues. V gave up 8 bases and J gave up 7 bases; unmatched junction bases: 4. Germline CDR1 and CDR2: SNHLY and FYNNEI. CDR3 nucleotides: TGTGCCAGCGGGGGACTAGCGGGAATCGGGGAGCTGTTTTTT. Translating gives CASGGLAGIGELFF.

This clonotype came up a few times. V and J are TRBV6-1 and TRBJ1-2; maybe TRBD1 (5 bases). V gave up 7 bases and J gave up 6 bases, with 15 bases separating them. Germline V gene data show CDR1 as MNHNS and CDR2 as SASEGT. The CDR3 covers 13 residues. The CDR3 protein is CASTQAEGNGYTF. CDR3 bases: TGTGCCAGCACCCAAGCGGAGGGGAATGGCTACACCTTC.

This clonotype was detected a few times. CDR3 amino acids: CSARYSDRGYNQPQHF. Here the CDR3 DNA reads TGCAGTGCTAGATATTCGGACAGGGGGTACAATCAGCCCCAGCATTTT. V gene TRBV20-1 combines with J gene TRBJ1-5; 10 bases fit TRBD1. Trimming removed 2 bases from V and 3 bases from J; junction bases left unmatched: 7. CDR1 and CDR2 (germline): DFQATT, SNEGSKA (reference sequence). This CDR3 comprises 16 residues.

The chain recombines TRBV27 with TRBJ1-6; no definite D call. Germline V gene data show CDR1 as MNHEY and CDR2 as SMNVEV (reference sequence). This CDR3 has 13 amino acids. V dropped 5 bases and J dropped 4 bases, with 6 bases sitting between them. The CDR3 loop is CASSRQYNSPLHF. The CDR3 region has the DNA TGTGCCAGCAGTAGGCAGTATAATTCACCCCTCCACTTT.

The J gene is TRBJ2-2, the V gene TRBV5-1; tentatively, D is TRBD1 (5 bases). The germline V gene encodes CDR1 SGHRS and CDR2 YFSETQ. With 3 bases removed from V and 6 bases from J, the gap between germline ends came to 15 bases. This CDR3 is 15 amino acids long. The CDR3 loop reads CASSSAGISAGELFF. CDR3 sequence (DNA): TGCGCCAGCAGCTCGGCAGGGATCTCCGCCGGGGAGCTGTTTTTT. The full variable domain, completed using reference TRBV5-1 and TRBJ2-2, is KAGVTQTPRYLIKTRGQQVTLSCSPISGHRSVSWYQQTPGQGLQFLFEYFSETQRNKGNFPGRFSGRQFSNSRSEMNVSTLELGDSALYLCASSSAGISAGELFFGEGSRLTVL.

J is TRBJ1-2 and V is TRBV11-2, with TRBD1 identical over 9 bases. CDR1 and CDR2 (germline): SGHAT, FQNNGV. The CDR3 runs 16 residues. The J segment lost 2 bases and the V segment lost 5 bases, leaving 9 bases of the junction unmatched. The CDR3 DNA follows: TGTGCCAGCAGCCAAAAGCTTGGGACAGGGAACTATGGCTACACCTTC. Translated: CASSQKLGTGNYGYTF.

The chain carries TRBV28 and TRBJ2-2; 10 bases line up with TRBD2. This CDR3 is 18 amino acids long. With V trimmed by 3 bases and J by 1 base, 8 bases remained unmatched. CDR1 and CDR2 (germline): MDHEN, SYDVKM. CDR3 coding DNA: TGTGCCAGCAGTTTCAGCCTAGCGGGGGTGATGAACACCGGGGAGCTGTTTTTT. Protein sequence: CASSFSLAGVMNTGELFF.

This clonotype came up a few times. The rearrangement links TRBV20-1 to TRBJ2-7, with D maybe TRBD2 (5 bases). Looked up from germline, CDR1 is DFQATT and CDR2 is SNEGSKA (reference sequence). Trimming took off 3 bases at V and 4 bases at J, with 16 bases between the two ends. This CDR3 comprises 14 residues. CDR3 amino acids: CSASLDSEEYEQYF. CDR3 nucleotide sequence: TGCAGTGCTAGCCTTGATAGCGAGGAATACGAGCAGTACTTC.

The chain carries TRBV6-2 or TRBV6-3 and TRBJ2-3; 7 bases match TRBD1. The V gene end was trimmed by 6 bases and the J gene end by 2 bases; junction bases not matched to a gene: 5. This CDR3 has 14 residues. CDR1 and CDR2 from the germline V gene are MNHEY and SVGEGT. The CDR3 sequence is CASRRQGTTDTQYF. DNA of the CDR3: TGTGCCAGCAGAAGACAGGGTACCACAGATACGCAGTATTTT.

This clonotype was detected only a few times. The CDR3 DNA reads as TGTGCCAGCAGTTTAACGGGACTCTCCAGGGGCCAGTACTTC. This gives the protein CASSLTGLSRGQYF. This chain uses TRBV12-3 or TRBV12-4 with TRBJ2-5; D may be TRBD1 or TRBD2 (6 bases each). CDR3 size: 14 residues. V lost 2 bases and J 10 bases, leaving 17 bases between the germline ends.

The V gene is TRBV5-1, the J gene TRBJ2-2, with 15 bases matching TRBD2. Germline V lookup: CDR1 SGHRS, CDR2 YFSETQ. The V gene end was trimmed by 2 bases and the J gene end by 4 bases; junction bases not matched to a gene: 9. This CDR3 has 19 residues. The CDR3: CASSLHWTSGRDRTGELFF. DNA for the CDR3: TGCGCCAGCAGCTTACACTGGACTAGCGGGAGGGACCGCACCGGGGAGCTGTTTTTT. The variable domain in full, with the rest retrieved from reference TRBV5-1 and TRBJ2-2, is KAGVTQTPRYLIKTRGQQVTLSCSPISGHRSVSWYQQTPGQGLQFLFEYFSETQRNKGNFPGRFSGRQFSNSRSEMNVSTLELGDSALYLCASSLHWTSGRDRTGELFFGEGSRLTVL.

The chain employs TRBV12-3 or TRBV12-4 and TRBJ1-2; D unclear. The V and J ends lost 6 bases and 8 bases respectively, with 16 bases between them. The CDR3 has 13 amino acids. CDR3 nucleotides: TGTGCCAGCAGGGCCCCTGGTGTCGCCGGCTACACCTTC. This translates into CASRAPGVAGYTF.

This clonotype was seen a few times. CDR3 residues: CASSHGTGQYQETQYF. The CDR3 nucleotides read TGTGCCAGCAGCCACGGAACGGGCCAGTACCAAGAGACCCAGTACTTC. The rearrangement uses TRBV14 and TRBJ2-5; D not certain. The CDR3 totals 16 residues. Trimming cost V 3 bases and J 0 bases, with 14 bases left between them. Germline assignment: CDR1 SGHDN and CDR2 FVKESK.

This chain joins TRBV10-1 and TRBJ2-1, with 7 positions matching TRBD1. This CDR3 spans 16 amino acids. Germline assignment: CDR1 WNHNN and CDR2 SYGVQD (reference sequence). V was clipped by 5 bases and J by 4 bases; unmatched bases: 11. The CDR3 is CASSNRGLLIYNEQFF. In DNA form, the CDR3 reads TGCGCCAGCAGTAACAGGGGTCTACTAATATACAATGAGCAGTTCTTC.